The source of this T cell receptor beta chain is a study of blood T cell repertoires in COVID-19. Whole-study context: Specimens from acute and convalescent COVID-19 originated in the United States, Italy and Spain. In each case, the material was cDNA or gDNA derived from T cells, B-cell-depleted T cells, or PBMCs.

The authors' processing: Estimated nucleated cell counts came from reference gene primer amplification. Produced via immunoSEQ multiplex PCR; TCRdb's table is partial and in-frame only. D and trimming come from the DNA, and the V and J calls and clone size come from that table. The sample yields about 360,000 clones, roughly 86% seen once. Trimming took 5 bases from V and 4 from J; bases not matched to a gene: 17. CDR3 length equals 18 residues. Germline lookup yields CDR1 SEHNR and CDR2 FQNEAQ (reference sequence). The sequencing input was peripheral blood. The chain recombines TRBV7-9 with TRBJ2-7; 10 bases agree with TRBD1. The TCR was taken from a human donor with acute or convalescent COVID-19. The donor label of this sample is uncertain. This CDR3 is CASSHPASSGTGVYEQYF. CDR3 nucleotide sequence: TGTGCCAGCAGCCACCCCGCCTCTTCAGGGACAGGGGTTTACGAGCAGTACTTC.